One and the same sample provided the 32 T cell receptor beta chains below, sequenced in a study of blood T cell repertoires in COVID-19. Profiling relied on immunoSEQ multiplex PCR, and the TCRdb table lists in-frame clones only, not all of them. The sample includes 150,000 to 180,000 clones, 80% to 90% seen only once; the top ten take around 7.1%. Sample: PBMCs or T cells enriched from blood (not recorded which). The receptors were gathered from a man aged 50-59 years who had recovered from COVID-19.

The chain employs TRBV6-5 and TRBJ2-7; the match to TRBD2 covers 12 bases. With V trimmed by 4 bases and J by 7 bases, 8 bases remained unmatched. CDR3 length: 15 amino acids. From germline, CDR1 is MNHEY and CDR2 SVGAGI. CDR3: CASSSRTSGVGEQYF. In DNA, the CDR3 is TGTGCCAGCAGTTCCCGGACTAGCGGGGTGGGAGAGCAGTACTTC.

The J gene is TRBJ2-7, the V gene TRBV10-3, with D possibly being TRBD1 (6 bases). The CDR3 sequence is 12 residues long. Between the trimmed V and J ends, which lost 9 bases and 5 bases, there was a span of 14 bases. From germline, CDR1 is ENHRY and CDR2 SYGVKD. CDR3 sequence: CAIWEQGHEQYF. The CDR3 DNA follows: TGTGCCATATGGGAACAGGGCCACGAGCAGTACTTC.

The chain joins TRBV5-5 to TRBJ1-2, with a possible D match to TRBD1 (6 bases). CDR3 size: 14 residues. Germline values: CDR1 SGHKS, CDR2 YYEKEE (reference sequence). Trimming cost V 7 bases and J 6 bases, with 19 bases left between them. The CDR3 loop reads CASGILGDKDGYTF. The CDR3 DNA sequence: TGTGCCAGCGGTATCCTGGGGGACAAGGATGGCTACACCTTC.

This chain connects TRBV3-1 (or the pseudogene TRBV3-2) to TRBJ2-1; possible D gene TRBD2, 6 bases. V lost 4 bases, J lost 13 bases, and 11 bases lay in between. Germline lookup yields CDR1 LGHDT and CDR2 YNNKEL (reference sequence). The CDR3 extends over 11 amino acids. Here the CDR3 DNA reads TGTGCCAGCAGCCCAGGGACTGGCCAGTTCTTC. Protein product: CASSPGTGQFF.

Points on this clone: Distinct nucleotide sequences in the sample also encode this CDR3. This chain links TRBV5-1 with TRBJ2-7; the match to TRBD1 covers 10 bases. The CDR3 runs 14 residues. From germline, CDR1 is SGHRS and CDR2 YFSETQ. J was trimmed by 4 bases and V by 3 bases; bases with no gene match: 4. The CDR3 region is CASSSRDRGYEQYF. As DNA, the CDR3 is TGCGCCAGCAGCTCCCGGGACAGGGGTTACGAGCAGTACTTC.

Only one count was recorded for this clone. V gene TRBV5-4 combines with J gene TRBJ1-2; tentatively, D is TRBD1 (6 bases). CDR3 size: 15 residues. Germline V gene sequence: CDR1 SGHNT, CDR2 YYREEE (reference sequence). V was trimmed by 0 bases and J by 4 bases, leaving 13 bases between them. Here the CDR3 DNA reads TGTGCCAGCAGCTTGGTTCAGGGGAATTCCTATGGCTACACCTTC. This encodes CASSLVQGNSYGYTF.

The rearrangement joins TRBV29-1 to TRBJ1-1; 7 positions agree with TRBD1. The length of the CDR3 is 11 residues. The germline CDR1 and CDR2 sequences are SQVTM and ANQGSEA. The CDR3 is CGAGTAGEAFF. The CDR3 DNA follows: TGCGGAGCGGGGACAGCCGGTGAAGCTTTCTTT.

This sequence joins TRBV7-8 and TRBJ1-5; 8 bases map to TRBD1. CDR1 and CDR2 (germline): SGHVS, FQNEAQ. With 5 bases clipped from V and 4 bases from J, the junction kept 7 bases outside the gene matches. CDR3 length equals 15 residues. The CDR3 reads CASSPGQGGNQPQHF. The CDR3 bases are TGTGCCAGCAGCCCTGGACAGGGCGGGAATCAGCCCCAGCATTTT.

The chain carries TRBV6-5 and TRBJ1-3; TRBD1 agrees at 7 bases. Germline trimming cut 4 bases from V and 0 bases from J; bases unmatched to any gene: 6. This CDR3 has 16 amino acids. CDR1 is MNHEY, CDR2 SVGAGI, per germline. The CDR3 loop reads CASSSRKGASGNTIYF. The CDR3 DNA is TGTGCCAGCAGTTCCCGTAAGGGGGCCTCTGGAAACACCATATATTTT.

The chain carries TRBV19 and TRBJ1-4; the match to TRBD1 covers 7 bases. CDR1 and CDR2 from the germline V gene are LNHDA and SQIVND (reference sequence). CDR3 size: 15 residues. V was clipped by 1 base and J by 8 bases; unmatched bases: 7. The DNA of the CDR3 is TGTGCCAGTAGTATAGGAGACAGGGTTGGCGAAAAACTGTTTTTT. Translation: CASSIGDRVGEKLFF.

V and J are TRBV7-2 and TRBJ2-1; no clear D. Per the germline V gene, CDR1 is SGHTA and CDR2 is FQGNSA. The length of the CDR3 is 11 residues. Trimming took 5 bases from V and 9 from J, leaving 8 bases between them. This CDR3 is CASSVLIEQFF. The DNA for the CDR3 is TGTGCCAGCAGCGTATTAATTGAGCAGTTCTTC.

The chain couples TRBV30 to TRBJ1-1; a weak D match, TRBD1 (5 bases). V was shortened by 0 bases and J by 0 bases, with 14 bases between the two germline ends. Germline V gene data show CDR1 as GTSNPN and CDR2 as SVGIG (reference sequence). The CDR3 is made up of 16 amino acids. The DNA of the CDR3 is TGTGCCTGGAGTGTACGACCGACAGTCATGAACACTGAAGCTTTCTTT. Its protein product is CAWSVRPTVMNTEAFF.

This clone was seen only a few times. The V call is TRBV27, the J call TRBJ1-6; 10 positions match TRBD1. The CDR3 is 13 amino acids. The germline CDR1 and CDR2 sequences are MNHEY and SMNVEV (reference sequence). Losses at the gene ends were 4 bases for V and 12 bases for J; bases not matched to a gene: 3. In DNA, the CDR3 is TGTGCCAGCAGTTCGGACAGGGGGGGACCCCTCCACTTT. It specifies CASSSDRGGPLHF.

This clone was observed a few times. The chain has TRBV13 and TRBJ2-5; TRBD2 matches at 8 bases. The CDR3 consists of 16 residues. J was trimmed by 4 bases and V by 0 bases; bases with no gene match: 7. The germline gives CDR1 PRHDT, CDR2 FYEKMQ (reference sequence). CDR3 coding DNA: TGTGCCAGCAGCTTAGGGTCCAGCGGGGGTAGAGAGACCCAGTACTTC. Its protein is CASSLGSSGGRETQYF.

The genes are TRBV5-1 and TRBJ2-7; D is possibly TRBD2 (6 bases). This CDR3 contains 11 residues. The V gene's germline CDR1 is SGHRS and CDR2 YFSETQ. The V and J ends lost 1 base and 10 bases respectively, with 9 bases between them. In nucleotides, the CDR3 is TGCGCCAGCAGCTTGACCGGGAGCCAGTACTTC. Translating gives CASSLTGSQYF.

The rearrangement uses TRBV2 and TRBJ2-3, with 8 nucleotides matching TRBD2. V lost 5 bases to trimming and J lost 5 bases; unmatched junction nucleotides: 9. There are 15 residues in the CDR3. Per the germline V gene, CDR1 is SNHLY and CDR2 is FYNNEI. The CDR3 spells CASSRGGGGGDTQYF. The CDR3 coding sequence is TGTGCCAGCAGTCGGGGGGGCGGTGGCGGAGATACGCAGTATTTT. The complete variable domain, with remaining parts taken from reference TRBV2 and TRBJ2-3, reads EPEVTQTPSHQVTQMGQEVILRCVPISNHLYFYWYRQILGQKVEFLVSFYNNEISEKSEIFDDQFSVERPDGSNFTLKIRSTKLEDSAMYFCASSRGGGGGDTQYFGPGTRLTVL.

The chain joins TRBV19 to TRBJ1-2; 7 positions match TRBD1. Looked up from germline, CDR1 is LNHDA and CDR2 is SQIVND (reference sequence). The CDR3 runs 14 residues. V shed 9 bases and J 2 bases; nucleotides not matched to a gene: 9. The CDR3 loop is CASALGRGNYGYTF. The CDR3 DNA reads TGTGCCAGCGCCCTGGGCAGGGGGAACTATGGCTACACCTTC.

This clone was seen only once. The chain couples TRBV4-1 to TRBJ1-1; D may be TRBD1 (5 bases). The CDR3 spans 16 residues. Germline-derived CDR1 and CDR2 are MGHRA and YSYEKL. V was pared by 0 bases and J by 4 bases, with 15 bases between. The CDR3 nucleotides are TGCGCCAGCAGCCAAGATCCCTCGGGGGGGATCACTGAAGCTTTCTTT. This sequence encodes CASSQDPSGGITEAFF.

This chain joins TRBV7-3 and TRBJ2-1; D unresolved. Trimming took off 0 bases at V and 9 bases at J, with 15 bases between the two ends. CDR3 length equals 15 residues. CDR1 and CDR2 (germline): SGHTA, FQGTGA. The CDR3 here is CASSLTSQRGGEQFF. CDR3 sequence (DNA): TGTGCCAGCAGCTTAACGTCCCAGCGAGGCGGTGAGCAGTTCTTC.

This chain joins TRBV4-1 and TRBJ2-5, with D possibly matching TRBD2 (6 bases). The V gene's germline CDR1 is MGHRA and CDR2 YSYEKL. V was cut by 0 bases and J by 3 bases, with 14 bases left in between. The CDR3 is 16 residues long. The CDR3 DNA is TGCGCCAGCAGCCAAGATCGTCTCGGGGGTGAAGAGACCCAGTACTTC. It is translated as CASSQDRLGGEETQYF.

The chain couples TRBV28 to TRBJ1-4; possibly TRBD1 for D (5 bases). CDR1 and CDR2 (germline): MDHEN, SYDVKM. V lost 2 bases, J lost 7 bases, and 14 bases lay in between. This CDR3 region has 15 residues. The CDR3 loop reads CASSLGGQGGEKLFF. The DNA for the CDR3 is TGTGCCAGCAGTTTAGGCGGGCAGGGAGGTGAAAAACTGTTTTTT.

The rearrangement joins TRBV7-9 to TRBJ2-7; 7 bases match TRBD1. The germline gives CDR1 SEHNR, CDR2 FQNEAQ (reference sequence). The CDR3 contains 14 residues. The J segment lost 4 bases and the V segment lost 1 base, leaving 4 bases of the junction unmatched. The CDR3 reads CASSLGTGPYEQYF. The CDR3 region has the DNA TGTGCCAGCAGCTTAGGGACAGGCCCGTACGAGCAGTACTTC.

J is TRBJ2-2 and V is TRBV7-2; 8 nucleotides match TRBD2. The CDR3 totals 14 residues. The ends lost 5 bases at V and 6 bases at J; junction bases unmatched: 5. CDR1 is SGHTA, CDR2 FQGNSA, per germline. This CDR3 is CASSSGGFPGELFF. CDR3 DNA: TGTGCCAGCAGCAGCGGGGGATTTCCCGGGGAGCTGTTTTTT.

This chain links TRBV6-5 with TRBJ2-1; 9 positions agree with TRBD2. Germline CDR1 MNHEY, CDR2 SVGAGI. V lost 7 bases, J lost 4 bases, and 8 bases stayed unmatched. This CDR3 is built from 15 residues. The CDR3 DNA is TGTGCCAGCACCCAGGCGGGGGGGGAATACAATGAGCAGTTCTTC. The encoded protein is CASTQAGGEYNEQFF.

V usage is TRBV4-3 and J usage is TRBJ1-2; D gene unclear. The CDR3 sequence is 15 residues long. V lost 4 bases to trimming and J lost 4 bases, with 16 bases between them. Germline V gives CDR1 LGHNA, CDR2 YSLEER. The CDR3 here is CASSPFEDYPYGYTF. DNA of the CDR3: TGCGCCAGCAGCCCATTCGAGGATTATCCCTATGGCTACACCTTC.

J is TRBJ1-4 and V is TRBV7-2, with TRBD1 matching over 7 bases. CDR1 SGHTA and CDR2 FQGNSA come from the germline V gene. The junction had 1 base not matched to a gene; V was cut back by 0 bases and J by 3 bases. This CDR3 contains 15 residues. For the CDR3, the DNA is TGTGCCAGCAGCTTAGCAGGGGGCGCTAATGAAAAACTGTTTTTT. Translating it yields CASSLAGGANEKLFF.

This rearrangement joins TRBV5-1 to TRBJ2-1; 11 bases map to TRBD2. The CDR3 totals 15 residues. Unmatched junction bases numbered 4, after V lost 0 bases and J lost 8 bases. The germline V gene has CDR1 SGHRS and CDR2 YFSETQ. The CDR3 reads CASSLVAGGPDEQFF. CDR3 bases: TGCGCCAGCAGCTTGGTAGCGGGGGGGCCAGATGAGCAGTTCTTC.

This chain links TRBV12-3 or TRBV12-4 with TRBJ1-1; maybe TRBD1 (5 bases). V dropped 5 bases and J dropped 1 base, with 8 bases sitting between them. The CDR3 extends over 13 amino acids. CDR3 protein: CASSRTPNTEAFF. CDR3 in DNA: TGTGCCAGCAGTCGGACACCGAACACTGAAGCTTTCTTT.

V gene TRBV7-2 combines with J gene TRBJ1-3; the D is unclear. This CDR3 spans 15 amino acids. The germline V and J ends were trimmed by 1 base and 0 bases, with 7 bases remaining between them. Germline values: CDR1 SGHTA, CDR2 FQGNSA. For the CDR3, the DNA is TGTGCCAGCAGCTTAGACCGGGACTCTGGAAACACCATATATTTT. Translating it yields CASSLDRDSGNTIYF.

The chain joins TRBV29-1 to TRBJ1-2; D gene uncertain. V was clipped by 6 bases and J by 5 bases, with 10 bases between them. CDR3 size: 11 residues. The germline gives CDR1 SQVTM, CDR2 ANQGSEA. The CDR3 bases are TGCAGCGTACTGGACTCATATGGCTACACCTTC. It translates to CSVLDSYGYTF.

This chain connects TRBV29-1 to TRBJ1-2; maybe TRBD1 (5 bases). Between the trimmed V and J ends, which lost 7 bases and 7 bases, there was a span of 22 bases. The CDR3 consists of 14 residues. Germline CDR1 and CDR2: SQVTM and ANQGSEA. CDR3 sequence reads: CSAHLNTGTGGYTF. The CDR3 region has the DNA TGCAGCGCCCACCTAAATACGGGGACTGGTGGCTACACCTTC.

V usage is TRBV7-2 and J usage is TRBJ2-1, with 10 bases that match TRBD2. Losses at the gene ends were 2 bases for V and 0 bases for J; bases not matched to a gene: 7. This CDR3 region has 18 residues. Germline CDR1 and CDR2: SGHTA and FQGNSA. The CDR3 DNA sequence: TGTGCCAGCAGCTTACAGGGTAGCGGGGGGTCCTCCTACAATGAGCAGTTCTTC. This sequence encodes CASSLQGSGGSSYNEQFF.